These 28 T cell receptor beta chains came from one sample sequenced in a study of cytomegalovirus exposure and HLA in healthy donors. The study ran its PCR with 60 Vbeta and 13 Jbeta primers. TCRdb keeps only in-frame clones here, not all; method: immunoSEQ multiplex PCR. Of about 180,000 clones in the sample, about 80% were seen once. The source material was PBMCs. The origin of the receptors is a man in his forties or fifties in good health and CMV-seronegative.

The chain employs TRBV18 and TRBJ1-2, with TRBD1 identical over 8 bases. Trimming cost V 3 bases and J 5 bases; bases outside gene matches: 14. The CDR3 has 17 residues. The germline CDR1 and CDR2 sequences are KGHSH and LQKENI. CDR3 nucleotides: TGTGCCAGCTCACCTCCGGATCTGACAGGGGTCTGGTATGGCTACACCTTC. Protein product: CASSPPDLTGVWYGYTF.

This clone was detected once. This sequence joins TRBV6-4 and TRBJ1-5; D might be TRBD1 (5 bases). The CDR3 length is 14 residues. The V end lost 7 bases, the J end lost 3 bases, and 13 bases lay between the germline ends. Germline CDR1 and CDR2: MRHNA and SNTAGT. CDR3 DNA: TGTGCCAGCAAGCACAGGACCCTCAATCAGCCCCAGCATTTT. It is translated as CASKHRTLNQPQHF.

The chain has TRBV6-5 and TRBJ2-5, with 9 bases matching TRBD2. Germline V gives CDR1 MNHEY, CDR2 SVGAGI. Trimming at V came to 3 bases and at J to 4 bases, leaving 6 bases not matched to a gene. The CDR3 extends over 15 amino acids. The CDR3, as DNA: TGTGCCAGCAGTTATAGCGGGAGAATCGGAGAGACCCAGTACTTC. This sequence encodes CASSYSGRIGETQYF.

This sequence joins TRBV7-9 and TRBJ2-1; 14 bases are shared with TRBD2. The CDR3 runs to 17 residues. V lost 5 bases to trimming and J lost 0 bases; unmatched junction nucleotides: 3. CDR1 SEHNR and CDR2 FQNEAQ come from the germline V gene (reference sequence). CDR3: CASSGLAGGFSYNEQFF. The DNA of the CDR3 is TGTGCCAGCAGCGGACTAGCGGGAGGATTCTCCTACAATGAGCAGTTCTTC.

CDR3 in amino acids: CASSSLAFPYEQYF. CDR3 nucleotides: TGCGCCAGCAGCTCACTAGCGTTCCCCTACGAGCAGTACTTC. The chain employs TRBV5-1 and TRBJ2-7, with TRBD2 matching 7 bases. The CDR3 spans 14 residues. Germline V gives CDR1 SGHRS, CDR2 YFSETQ. J gave up 2 bases and V 3 bases, and 5 bases lay outside the gene matches.

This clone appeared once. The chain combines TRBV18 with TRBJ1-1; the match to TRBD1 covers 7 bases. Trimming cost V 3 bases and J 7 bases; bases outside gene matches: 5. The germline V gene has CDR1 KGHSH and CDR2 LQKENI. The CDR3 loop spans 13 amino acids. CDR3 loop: CASSPQTGLEAFF. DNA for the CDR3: TGTGCCAGCTCACCGCAGACAGGGCTTGAAGCTTTCTTT. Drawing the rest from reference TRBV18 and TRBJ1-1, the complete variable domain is NAGVMQNPRHLVRRRGQEARLRCSPMKGHSHVYWYRQLPEEGLKFMVYLQKENIIDESGMPKERFSAEFPKEGPSILRIQQVVRGDSAAYFCASSPQTGLEAFFGQGTRLTVV.

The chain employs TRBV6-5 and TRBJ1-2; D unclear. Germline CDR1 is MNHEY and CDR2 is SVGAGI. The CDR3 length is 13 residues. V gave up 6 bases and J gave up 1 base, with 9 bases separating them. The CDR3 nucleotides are TGTGCCAGCAGGGCAACTATTAACTATGGCTACACCTTC. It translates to CASRATINYGYTF.

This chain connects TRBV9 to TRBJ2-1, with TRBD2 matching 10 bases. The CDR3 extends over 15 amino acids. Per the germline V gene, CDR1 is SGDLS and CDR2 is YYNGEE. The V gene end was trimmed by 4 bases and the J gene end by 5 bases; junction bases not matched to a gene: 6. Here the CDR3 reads CASSPRTSGDNEQFF. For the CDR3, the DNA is TGTGCCAGCAGCCCCCGGACTAGCGGCGACAATGAGCAGTTCTTC.

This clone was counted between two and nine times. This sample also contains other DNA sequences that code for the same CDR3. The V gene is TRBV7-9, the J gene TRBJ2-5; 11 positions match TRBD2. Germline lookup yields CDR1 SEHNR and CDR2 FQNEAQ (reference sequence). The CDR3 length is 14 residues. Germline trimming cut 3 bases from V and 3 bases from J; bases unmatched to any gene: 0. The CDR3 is CASSLGLAEETQYF. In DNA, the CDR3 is TGTGCCAGCAGCTTGGGACTAGCGGAAGAGACCCAGTACTTC.

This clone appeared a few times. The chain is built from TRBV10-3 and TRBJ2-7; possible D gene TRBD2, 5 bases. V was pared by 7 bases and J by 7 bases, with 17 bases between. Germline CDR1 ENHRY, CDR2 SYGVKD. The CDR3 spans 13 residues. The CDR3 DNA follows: TGTGCCATCAACCCGGACTTAGCGACGGAGCAGTACTTC. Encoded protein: CAINPDLATEQYF.

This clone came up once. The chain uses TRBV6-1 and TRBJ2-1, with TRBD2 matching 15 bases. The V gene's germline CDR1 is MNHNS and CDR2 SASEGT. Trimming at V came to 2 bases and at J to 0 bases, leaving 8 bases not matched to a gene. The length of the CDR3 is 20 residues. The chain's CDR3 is CASSEWGTSGGTSSYNEQFF. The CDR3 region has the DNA TGTGCCAGCAGTGAATGGGGGACTAGCGGGGGGACGAGCTCCTACAATGAGCAGTTCTTC.

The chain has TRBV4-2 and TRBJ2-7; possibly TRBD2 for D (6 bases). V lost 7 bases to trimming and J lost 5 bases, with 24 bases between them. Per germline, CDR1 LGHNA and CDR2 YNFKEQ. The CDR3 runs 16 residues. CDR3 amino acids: CASNHGGRGLRDEQYF. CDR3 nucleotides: TGTGCCAGCAACCATGGAGGGAGAGGGCTTCGCGACGAGCAGTACTTC.

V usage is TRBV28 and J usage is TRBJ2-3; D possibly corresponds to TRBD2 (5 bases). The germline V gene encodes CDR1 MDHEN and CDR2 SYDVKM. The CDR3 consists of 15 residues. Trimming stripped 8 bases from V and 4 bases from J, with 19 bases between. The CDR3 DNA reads TGTGCCAGCCGCACCCCGGCTAGCCGTCCAGATACGCAGTATTTT. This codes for CASRTPASRPDTQYF.

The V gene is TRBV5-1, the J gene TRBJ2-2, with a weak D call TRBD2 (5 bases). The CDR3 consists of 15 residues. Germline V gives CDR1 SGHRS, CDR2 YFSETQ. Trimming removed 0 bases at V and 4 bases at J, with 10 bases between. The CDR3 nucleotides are TGCGCCAGCAGCTTGGATGGCGGGCTCACCGGGGAGCTGTTTTTT. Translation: CASSLDGGLTGELFF. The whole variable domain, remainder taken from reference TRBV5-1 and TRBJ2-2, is KAGVTQTPRYLIKTRGQQVTLSCSPISGHRSVSWYQQTPGQGLQFLFEYFSETQRNKGNFPGRFSGRQFSNSRSEMNVSTLELGDSALYLCASSLDGGLTGELFFGEGSRLTVL.

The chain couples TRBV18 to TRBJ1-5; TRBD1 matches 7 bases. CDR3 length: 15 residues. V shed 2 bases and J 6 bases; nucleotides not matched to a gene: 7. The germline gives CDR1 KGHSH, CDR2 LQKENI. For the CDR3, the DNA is TGTGCCAGCTCACCAGAGACAGGGTGGGGTCAGCCCCAGCATTTT. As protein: CASSPETGWGQPQHF.

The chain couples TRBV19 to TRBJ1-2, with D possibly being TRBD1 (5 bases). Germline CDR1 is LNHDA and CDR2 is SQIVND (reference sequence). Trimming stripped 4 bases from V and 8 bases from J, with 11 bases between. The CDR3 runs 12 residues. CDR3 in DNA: TGTGCCAGTAGTACTCGACAGAAAGGCTACACCTTC. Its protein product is CASSTRQKGYTF.

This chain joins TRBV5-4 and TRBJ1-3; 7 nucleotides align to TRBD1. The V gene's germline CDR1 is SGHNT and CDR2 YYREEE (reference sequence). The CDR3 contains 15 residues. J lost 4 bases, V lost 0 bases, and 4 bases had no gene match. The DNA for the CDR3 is TGTGCCAGCAGCTTGGCCGGGACAGCCGGAAACACCATATATTTT. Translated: CASSLAGTAGNTIYF. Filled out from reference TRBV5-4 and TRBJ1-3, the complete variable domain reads ETGVTQSPTHLIKTRGQQVTLRCSSQSGHNTVSWYQQALGQGPQFIFQYYREEENGRGNFPPRFSGLQFPNYSSELNVNALELDDSALYLCASSLAGTAGNTIYFGEGSWLTVV.

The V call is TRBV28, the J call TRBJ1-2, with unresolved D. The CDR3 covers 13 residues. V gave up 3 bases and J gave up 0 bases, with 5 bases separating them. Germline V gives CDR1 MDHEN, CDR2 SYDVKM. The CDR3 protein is CASSFGANYGYTF. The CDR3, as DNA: TGTGCCAGCAGTTTTGGAGCTAACTATGGCTACACCTTC.

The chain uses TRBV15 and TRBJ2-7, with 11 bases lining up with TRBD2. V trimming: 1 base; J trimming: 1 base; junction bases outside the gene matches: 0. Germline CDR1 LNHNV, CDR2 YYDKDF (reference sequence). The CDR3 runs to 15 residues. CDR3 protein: CATSRGLAGSYEQYF. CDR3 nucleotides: TGTGCCACCAGCAGAGGACTAGCGGGATCCTACGAGCAGTACTTC.

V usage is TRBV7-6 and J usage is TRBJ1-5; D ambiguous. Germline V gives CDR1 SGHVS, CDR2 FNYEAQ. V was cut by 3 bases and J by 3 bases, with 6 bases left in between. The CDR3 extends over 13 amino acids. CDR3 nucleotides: TGTGCCAGCAGCTTCGACATCAATCAGCCCCAGCATTTT. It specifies CASSFDINQPQHF.

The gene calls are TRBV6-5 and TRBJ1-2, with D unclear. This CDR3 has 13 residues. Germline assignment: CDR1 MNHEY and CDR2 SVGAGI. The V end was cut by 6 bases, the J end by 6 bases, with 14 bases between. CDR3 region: CASSLTTKDGYTF. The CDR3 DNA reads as TGTGCCAGCAGCCTCACCACTAAGGATGGCTACACCTTC.

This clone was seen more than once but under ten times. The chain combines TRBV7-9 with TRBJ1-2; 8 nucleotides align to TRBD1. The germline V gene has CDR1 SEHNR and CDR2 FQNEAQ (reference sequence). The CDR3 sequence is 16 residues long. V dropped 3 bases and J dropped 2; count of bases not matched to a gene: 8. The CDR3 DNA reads TGTGCCAGCAGCTTCCCCGAGGGACAGGTGAACTATGGCTACACCTTC. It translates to CASSFPEGQVNYGYTF.

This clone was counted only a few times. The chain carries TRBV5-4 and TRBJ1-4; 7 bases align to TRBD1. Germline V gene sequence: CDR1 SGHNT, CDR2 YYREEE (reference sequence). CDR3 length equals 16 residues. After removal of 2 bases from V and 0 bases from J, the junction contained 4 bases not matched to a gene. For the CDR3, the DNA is TGTGCCAGCAGCTTCCGGACAGGTGCAACTAATGAAAAACTGTTTTTT. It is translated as CASSFRTGATNEKLFF.

The DNA for the CDR3 is TGCAGTGCTTATGACAGGGGTGAAGCTTTCTTT. Residues: CSAYDRGEAFF. V gene TRBV20-1 combines with J gene TRBJ1-1, with 8 bases fitting TRBD1. V lost 5 bases, J lost 7 bases, and 3 bases stayed unmatched. This CDR3 has 11 amino acids. In germline, CDR1 is DFQATT, CDR2 SNEGSKA (reference sequence).

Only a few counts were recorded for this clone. The CDR3 protein is CSARGGTERSYEQYF. CDR3 in DNA: TGCAGCGCCCGCGGCGGGACAGAACGCTCCTACGAGCAGTACTTC. The chain is built from TRBV29-1 and TRBJ2-7, with D perhaps matching TRBD1 (7 bases). V gave up 7 bases and J gave up 0 bases, with 19 bases separating them. Germline V CDR1 and CDR2: SQVTM, ANQGSEA. This CDR3 region has 15 residues.

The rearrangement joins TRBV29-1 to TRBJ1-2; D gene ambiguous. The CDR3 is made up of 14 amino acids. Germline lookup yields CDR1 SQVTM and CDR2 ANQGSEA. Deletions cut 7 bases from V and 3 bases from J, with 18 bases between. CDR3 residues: CSASTGLVDYGYTF. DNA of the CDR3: TGCAGCGCCTCGACGGGTTTGGTAGACTATGGCTACACCTTC.

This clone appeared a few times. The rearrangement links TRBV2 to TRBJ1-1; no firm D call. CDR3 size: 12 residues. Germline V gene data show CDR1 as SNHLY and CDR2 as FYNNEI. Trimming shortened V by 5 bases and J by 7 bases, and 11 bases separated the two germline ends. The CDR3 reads CASSLTTVEAFF. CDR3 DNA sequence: TGTGCCAGCAGTTTGACAACCGTTGAAGCTTTCTTT.

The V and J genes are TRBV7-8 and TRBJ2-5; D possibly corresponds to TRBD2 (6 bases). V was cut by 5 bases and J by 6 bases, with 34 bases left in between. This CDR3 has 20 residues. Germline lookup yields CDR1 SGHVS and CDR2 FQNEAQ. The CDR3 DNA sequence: TGTGCCAGCAGCCAACCGGGACTCGAGGGATTAAGAGACCGGTCACAGACCCAGTACTTC. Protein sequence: CASSQPGLEGLRDRSQTQYF. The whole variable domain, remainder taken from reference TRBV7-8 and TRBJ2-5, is GAGVSQSPRYKVAKRGQDVALRCDPISGHVSLFWYQQALGQGPEFLTYFQNEAQLDKSGLPSDRFFAERPEGSVSTLKIQRTQQEDSAVYLCASSQPGLEGLRDRSQTQYFGPGTRLLVL.